This is a list of T cell receptor beta chains from one sample in a study of control samples from healthy donors and cancer patients. Data came from immunoSEQ multiplex PCR; TCRdb stores just in-frame clones and leaves some out. Among 90,000 or so clones, 70% to 90% were seen once, and the ten largest hold 9.5% to 10%. Specimen: PBMCs. These receptors were collected from a woman aged 45-60 years with colorectal cancer. The CDR3 runs from the conserved cysteine through the conserved F or W. Fields, in order: V gene, clone size, J gene, D gene, CDR3 DNA, CDR3 protein. A D gene is named only where the DNA matches it firmly. The listing skips clone size in some rows; elsewhere it reads once, few, many or a size class.

>TRBV3-1/TRBV3-2|.|TRBJ2-1|TRBD2
TGTGCCAGCAGCCCCTTAGCGGGGGGCCTGCAGTTCTTC
CASSPLAGGLQFF
>TRBV10-3|.|TRBJ1-6|.
TGTGCCATCAGTGATTCGAAGAGATCGAGTTCACCCCTCCACTTT
CAISDSKRSSSPLHF
>TRBV6-2/TRBV6-3|.|TRBJ1-5|.
TGTGCCAGCAGTTCGGGGGGGGCCGGCAATCAGCCCCAGCATTTT
CASSSGGAGNQPQHF
>TRBV7-8|.|TRBJ2-3|.
TGTGCCAGCAGCCCGAGGAGGGGAGACACAGATACGCAGTATTTT
CASSPRRGDTDTQYF
>TRBV5-1|.|TRBJ1-2|TRBD1
TGCGCCAGCAGCTTGGGCGGACAGGGGGGAGGCTACACCTTC
CASSLGGQGGGYTF
>TRBV28|.|TRBJ1-5|.
TGTGCCAGCTGTGGGGGAGCTAATCAGCCCCAGCATTTT
CASCGGANQPQHF
>TRBV6-2/TRBV6-3|few|TRBJ1-2|TRBD1
TGTGCCAGCAGTGTGGACAGGGGCTATGGCTACACCTTC
CASSVDRGYGYTF
>TRBV7-8|.|TRBJ1-2|.
TGTGCCAGCAGCTTGCTGGCAGGGATGAATAACTATGGCTACACCTTC
CASSLLAGMNNYGYTF
>TRBV4-3|.|TRBJ2-3|TRBD1
TGCGCCAGCAGCCAAATGGGGGGGACAGGGGCAGATACGCAGTATTTT
CASSQMGGTGADTQYF
>TRBV6-1|.|TRBJ2-1|TRBD2
TGTGCCAGCAGTGAGCTAGCGGGGGGCTACAATGAGCAGTTCTTC
CASSELAGGYNEQFF
>TRBV28|.|TRBJ1-2|TRBD1
TGTGCCAGCAGTTTATGGTCAGGGGGCGCGGGTGGCTACACCTTC
CASSLWSGGAGGYTF
>TRBV14|.|TRBJ2-3|.
TGTGCCAGCAGCGCCCGTACTTACAGCACAGATACGCAGTATTTT
CASSARTYSTDTQYF
>TRBV14|.|TRBJ1-5|TRBD1
TGTGCCAGCAGCCAAGTCCTAAGTACAGGGGGCAGTGTTAGCAATCAGCCCCAGCATTTT
CASSQVLSTGGSVSNQPQHF
>TRBV2|.|TRBJ2-5|TRBD2
TGTGCCAGCAGTGAAGGGCTAGCGGGGGAGACCCAGTACTTC
CASSEGLAGETQYF
>TRBV5-1|.|TRBJ2-1|TRBD2
TGCGCCAGCACCGGGAGTAGCGGGGGGGCCAATGAGCAGTTCTTC
CASTGSSGGANEQFF
>TRBV10-3|.|TRBJ2-1|.
TGTGCCATCAGCCGACAGGATAGCTCCTACAATGAGCAGTTCTTC
CAISRQDSSYNEQFF
>TRBV6-5|.|TRBJ2-3|.
TGTGCCAGCAGCCCAGGTGGCACAGATACGCAGTATTTT
CASSPGGTDTQYF